This T cell receptor (beta chain) originates from a study of shared clonotypes between healthy human individuals. Assay: immunoSEQ multiplex PCR; the TCRdb copy retains only in-frame clones and omits some. The table includes about 480,000 clones, 60% to 80% detected once. The origin of this receptor is a woman between 35 and 50 years old in good health. Some clones in this sample may be carry-over from other donors' samples. Sequencing used PBMCs.

The CDR3 sequence: CASSLTAASGRYEQYF. The CDR3 coding sequence is TGTGCCAGCAGCCTCACTGCGGCTAGCGGGAGGTACGAGCAGTACTTC. J is TRBJ2-7 and V is TRBV9, with 11 bases identical to TRBD2. The trim removed 4 bases at V and 4 bases at J, leaving 10 bases unmatched. Germline CDR1 reads SGDLS; CDR2 reads YYNGEE. The length of the CDR3 is 16 residues.